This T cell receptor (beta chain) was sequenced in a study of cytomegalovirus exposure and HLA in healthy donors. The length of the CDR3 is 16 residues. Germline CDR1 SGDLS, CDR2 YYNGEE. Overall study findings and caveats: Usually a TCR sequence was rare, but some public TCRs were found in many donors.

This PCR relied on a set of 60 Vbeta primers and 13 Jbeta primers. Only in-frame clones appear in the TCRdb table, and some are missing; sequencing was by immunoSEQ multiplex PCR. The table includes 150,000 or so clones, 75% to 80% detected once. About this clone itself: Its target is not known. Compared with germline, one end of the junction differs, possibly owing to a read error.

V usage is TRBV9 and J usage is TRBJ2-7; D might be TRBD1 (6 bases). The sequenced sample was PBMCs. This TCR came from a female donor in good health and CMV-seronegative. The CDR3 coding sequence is TGTGCCAGCAGTGTAGGCTTAGGGACATCATCCTACGAGCAGTACTTC. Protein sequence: CASSVGLGTSSYEQYF.